One sample yielded the 32 T cell receptor beta chains listed below, sequenced in a study of cytomegalovirus exposure and HLA in healthy donors. Primers: 60 Vbeta forward and 13 Jbeta reverse. TCRdb's table, derived via immunoSEQ multiplex PCR, lists solely in-frame clones and lacks some. The sample records about 190,000 clones, about 80% being singletons. The sequenced sample was PBMCs. Every receptor here comes from a woman between 40 and 50 years old in good health and CMV-seronegative.

The chain couples TRBV4-3 to TRBJ1-4, with 8 bases matching TRBD1. V was clipped by 0 bases and J by 8 bases; unmatched bases: 5. The CDR3 runs to 15 residues. CDR1 and CDR2 from the germline V gene are LGHNA and YSLEER. Here the CDR3 DNA reads TGCGCCAGCAGCCAAGATCCTACAGGGGGGGAAAAACTGTTTTTT. It codes for CASSQDPTGGEKLFF.

This clone was seen once. The chain uses TRBV7-2 and TRBJ2-3; TRBD2 aligns across 7 bases. After removal of 3 bases from V and 0 bases from J, the junction contained 3 bases not matched to a gene. Germline-derived CDR1 and CDR2 are SGHTA and FQGNSA. The CDR3 contains 15 residues. The CDR3: CASSFKRGSTDTQYF. The CDR3 bases are TGTGCCAGCAGCTTCAAGCGGGGTAGCACAGATACGCAGTATTTT.

This clone showed up just a few times. The rearrangement links TRBV4-1 to TRBJ1-2, with D possibly matching TRBD1 (5 bases). Per the germline V gene, CDR1 is MGHRA and CDR2 is YSYEKL. V shed 0 bases and J shed 1 base, with 21 bases lying between them. The CDR3 consists of 19 residues. DNA of the CDR3: TGCGCCAGCAGCCAAGATGGGTTGTGGGGCCCCCTATTTAACTATGGCTACACCTTC. This encodes CASSQDGLWGPLFNYGYTF.

This chain uses TRBV27 with TRBJ2-2, with D perhaps TRBD2 (6 bases). There are 14 residues in the CDR3. V lost 1 base and J 8 bases, leaving 11 bases between the germline ends. Germline V gene lookup returns CDR1 MNHEY and CDR2 SMNVEV (reference sequence). CDR3 loop: CASSLYGRGGELFF. In DNA form, the CDR3 reads TGTGCCAGCAGTTTATACGGGAGAGGGGGGGAGCTGTTTTTT.

The chain is built from TRBV6-6 and TRBJ2-1, with 7 positions matching TRBD2. CDR3 length equals 16 residues. The trim removed 6 bases at V and 10 bases at J, leaving 18 bases unmatched. Germline V gene data show CDR1 as MNHNY and CDR2 as SVGAGI (reference sequence). This chain's CDR3 is CASRLSSGYPSREQFF. In DNA form, the CDR3 reads TGTGCCAGCAGACTCAGTAGCGGGTATCCCTCAAGGGAGCAGTTCTTC.

The CDR3 DNA reads TGCGCCAGCAGCCAGGGTCGACTTGACGATACGCAGTATTTT. As protein: CASSQGRLDDTQYF. The chain is built from TRBV4-1 and TRBJ2-3; D gene unclear. Trimming pared 3 bases from V and 6 bases from J, leaving 13 bases between. Germline CDR1 is MGHRA and CDR2 is YSYEKL. This CDR3 has 14 residues.

V gene TRBV30 combines with J gene TRBJ1-1; D is ambiguous. Germline assignment: CDR1 GTSNPN and CDR2 SVGIG (reference sequence). The V and J ends lost 4 bases and 3 bases respectively, with 15 bases between them. This CDR3 contains 14 residues. CDR3 DNA sequence: TGTGCCTGGATCCTCTGGTCGGAGTACACTGAAGCTTTCTTT. This gives the protein CAWILWSEYTEAFF.

The CDR3 sequence: CAWSALYEQYF. The CDR3 DNA reads as TGTGCCTGGAGCGCACTCTACGAGCAGTACTTC. This chain joins TRBV30 and TRBJ2-7; D is uncertain. The CDR3 runs 11 residues. The V end lost 3 bases, the J end lost 3 bases, and 6 bases lay between the germline ends. From germline, CDR1 is GTSNPN and CDR2 SVGIG (reference sequence). Variable domain in full (rest from reference TRBV30 and TRBJ2-7): SQTIHQWPATLVQPVGSPLSLECTVEGTSNPNLYWYRQAAGRGLQLLFYSVGIGQISSEVPQNLSASRPQDRQFILSSKKLLLSDSGFYLCAWSALYEQYFGPGTRLTVT.

This clone came up a few times. The J gene is TRBJ1-1, the V gene TRBV7-3; 7 bases line up with TRBD1. The CDR3 runs 15 residues. Germline CDR1 is SGHTA and CDR2 is FQGTGA. V was pared by 4 bases and J by 1 base, with 6 bases of the junction left unmatched. For the CDR3, the DNA is TGTGCCAGCAGCTCCGGGGACAGCACGAACACTGAAGCTTTCTTT. This translates into CASSSGDSTNTEAFF.

The chain has TRBV7-3 and TRBJ2-2; a possible D gene is TRBD2 (6 bases). V was cut by 8 bases and J by 4 bases, with 14 bases left in between. CDR1 is SGHTA, CDR2 FQGTGA, per germline. This CDR3 comprises 14 residues. As DNA, the CDR3 is TGTGCCAGCCAGCGGGCCCCGGGCACCGGGGAGCTGTTTTTT. Translation: CASQRAPGTGELFF.

The V and J genes are TRBV13 and TRBJ2-5; no reliable D call. The V end was cut by 3 bases, the J end by 4 bases, with 9 bases between. CDR1 and CDR2 from the germline V gene are PRHDT and FYEKMQ (reference sequence). There are 13 residues in the CDR3. The CDR3 sequence is CASSFRPRETQYF. The CDR3 DNA reads TGTGCCAGCAGCTTCCGCCCGCGAGAGACCCAGTACTTC.

V and J are TRBV7-9 and TRBJ2-3, with 8 bases aligning to TRBD1. Germline assignment: CDR1 SEHNR and CDR2 FQNEAQ (reference sequence). This CDR3 is built from 14 residues. With V trimmed by 6 bases and J by 4 bases, 6 bases remained unmatched. CDR3 nucleotide sequence: TGTGCCAGCAGACGGACAGGGATCGCAGATACGCAGTATTTT. It encodes CASRRTGIADTQYF.

The chain is built from TRBV5-6 and TRBJ2-6; possible D gene TRBD1, 5 bases. Germline-derived CDR1 and CDR2 are SGHDT and YYEEEE. CDR3 length equals 19 residues. V lost 3 bases, J lost 1 base, and 20 bases lay in between. The CDR3 spells CASSSPMGPTGSGANVLTF. CDR3 DNA sequence: TGTGCCAGCAGCTCCCCGATGGGGCCGACGGGTTCTGGGGCCAACGTCCTGACTTTC.

J is TRBJ1-5 and V is TRBV4-3, with D possibly matching TRBD1 (5 bases). Trimming took 2 bases from V and 7 from J, leaving 9 bases between them. Germline V gene data show CDR1 as LGHNA and CDR2 as YSLEER. CDR3 length: 13 residues. In nucleotides, the CDR3 is TGCGCCAGCAGCCAATTCCGGGGGCAGCCCCAGCATTTT. This gives the protein CASSQFRGQPQHF.

The V and J genes are TRBV19 and TRBJ1-5; D is possibly TRBD1 (5 bases). This CDR3 spans 17 amino acids. V gave up 10 bases and J gave up 2 bases, with 24 bases separating them. Germline CDR1 is LNHDA and CDR2 is SQIVND (reference sequence). CDR3 in amino acids: CATQTPGTSYGNQPQHF. The CDR3 DNA reads as TGTGCCACGCAAACCCCCGGGACTTCCTACGGCAATCAGCCCCAGCATTTT.

The J gene is TRBJ2-3, the V gene TRBV7-2; 11 bases line up with TRBD1. Germline V CDR1 and CDR2: SGHTA, FQGNSA. The CDR3 sequence is 15 residues long. V trimming: 5 bases; J trimming: 5 bases; junction bases outside the gene matches: 6. Here the CDR3 DNA reads TGTGCCAGCAGCATAGGACAGGGGGCAATAGATACGCAGTATTTT. It yields the protein CASSIGQGAIDTQYF.

The CDR3 loop is CSVEDRGTGGRTDTQYF. DNA of the CDR3: TGCAGCGTTGAAGATCGCGGGACAGGGGGTCGGACAGATACGCAGTATTTT. This chain links TRBV29-1 with TRBJ2-3; 11 nucleotides line up with TRBD1. Germline lookup yields CDR1 SQVTM and CDR2 ANQGSEA. The CDR3 spans 17 residues. V was clipped by 0 bases and J by 3 bases; unmatched bases: 8.

The rearrangement links TRBV7-9 to TRBJ2-7; 8 bases align to TRBD2. In germline, CDR1 is SEHNR, CDR2 FQNEAQ (reference sequence). The CDR3 extends over 15 amino acids. The V gene end was trimmed by 5 bases and the J gene end by 0 bases; junction bases not matched to a gene: 6. The CDR3: CASSLTSASSYEQYF. CDR3 in DNA: TGTGCCAGCAGCCTGACTAGCGCCTCCTCCTACGAGCAGTACTTC.

To note about this clone: The junction departs from germline at one end; a sequencing error may be responsible. This rearrangement joins TRBV7-9 to TRBJ1-1, with TRBD1 matching over 7 bases. Looked up from germline, CDR1 is SEHNR and CDR2 is FQNEAQ (reference sequence). The CDR3 is 14 residues long. The CDR3 is CSSSLIAGGTEAFF. The DNA for the CDR3 is TGTTCCAGCAGCTTAATTGCAGGGGGCACTGAAGCTTTCTTT.

The chain recombines TRBV10-2 with TRBJ2-5, with D perhaps TRBD2 (7 bases). The CDR3 has 16 amino acids. The V gene's germline CDR1 is WSHSY and CDR2 SAAADI. V was trimmed by 0 bases and J by 1 base, leaving 12 bases between them. The CDR3 is CASSESGGAPQETQYF. The CDR3 DNA reads TGCGCCAGCAGTGAGTCGGGGGGGGCCCCCCAAGAGACCCAGTACTTC.

This clone was detected only a few times. The genes are TRBV6-1 and TRBJ1-5, with 10 bases fitting TRBD1. The CDR3 runs to 15 residues. J gave up 5 bases and V 8 bases, and 9 bases lay outside the gene matches. Germline V gene data show CDR1 as MNHNS and CDR2 as SASEGT. As DNA, the CDR3 is TGTGCCAGCGGCTCAGGACAGGGGGGGTATCAGCCCCAGCATTTT. Its protein is CASGSGQGGYQPQHF.

The table lists this clone with a few counts. The gene calls are TRBV19 and TRBJ1-5; TRBD1 might be the D (5 bases). V lost 3 bases and J lost 0, with 27 bases in between. CDR3 size: 21 residues. CDR1 is LNHDA, CDR2 SQIVND, per germline (reference sequence). The DNA of the CDR3 is TGTGCCAGTAGTATGGGAGGACTGGGACGAGGAGGGCACAATAGCAATCAGCCCCAGCATTTT. This codes for CASSMGGLGRGGHNSNQPQHF.

The CDR3 DNA follows: TGTGCCACCAGCAGGGGGACCGGGAGGGGCACAGATACGCAGTATTTT. It specifies CATSRGTGRGTDTQYF. The chain joins TRBV15 to TRBJ2-3; 8 bases line up with TRBD2. Trimming took 3 bases from V and 1 from J; bases not matched to a gene: 6. CDR3 length equals 16 residues. Germline V gene lookup returns CDR1 LNHNV and CDR2 YYDKDF (reference sequence).

This clone was counted once. The rearrangement joins TRBV5-5 to TRBJ1-5, with TRBD1 identical over 11 bases. The CDR3 has 16 residues. V gave up 4 bases and J gave up 3 bases; unmatched junction bases: 6. Germline CDR1 is SGHKS and CDR2 is YYEKEE (reference sequence). In nucleotides, the CDR3 is TGTGCCAGCAGCCAATGGACAGGGGGCAACAATCAGCCCCAGCATTTT. As protein: CASSQWTGGNNQPQHF.

This clone has just a few counts. The chain carries TRBV7-3 and TRBJ2-2; weak D call: TRBD2 (6 bases). CDR3 length equals 15 residues. The V and J ends lost 2 bases and 0 bases respectively, with 7 bases between them. Germline V gene sequence: CDR1 SGHTA, CDR2 FQGTGA. CDR3 nucleotide sequence: TGTGCCAGCAGCTTATGGGGGGCGAACACCGGGGAGCTGTTTTTT. Translating gives CASSLWGANTGELFF.

This rearrangement joins TRBV4-3 to TRBJ1-6, with a possible D match to TRBD1 (5 bases). CDR1 and CDR2 (germline): LGHNA, YSLEER. The germline V and J ends were trimmed by 3 bases and 5 bases, with 14 bases remaining between them. The CDR3 runs to 16 residues. The CDR3 sequence is CASSQYGQGHNSPLHF. The DNA for the CDR3 is TGCGCCAGCAGCCAGTACGGGCAGGGCCATAATTCACCCCTCCACTTT.

This clone came up a few times. The chain combines TRBV6-5 with TRBJ2-3; the match to TRBD2 covers 8 bases. Germline V lookup: CDR1 MNHEY, CDR2 SVGAGI. Trimming at V came to 5 bases and at J to 2 bases, leaving 3 bases not matched to a gene. This CDR3 comprises 14 residues. Written as DNA, the CDR3 is TGTGCCAGCAGTCGGGGGGGGCCCACAGATACGCAGTATTTT. Its translation: CASSRGGPTDTQYF.

The genes are TRBV7-2 and TRBJ1-2, with 10 bases identical to TRBD1. After removal of 5 bases from V and 4 bases from J, the junction contained 7 bases not matched to a gene. The CDR3 totals 15 residues. From germline, CDR1 is SGHTA and CDR2 FQGNSA. The CDR3 nucleotides read TGTGCCAGCAGCAACGACAGGGGGCGTGGCTATGGCTACACCTTC. Protein product: CASSNDRGRGYGYTF.

V is TRBV27 and J is TRBJ2-5; 7 nucleotides match TRBD2. This CDR3 contains 15 residues. The germline gives CDR1 MNHEY, CDR2 SMNVEV (reference sequence). Trimming cost V 3 bases and J 11 bases; bases outside gene matches: 15. CDR3 sequence (DNA): TGTGCCAGCAGTTTTGGAGGACTAGAGGGCGAGGAGCAGTACTTC. Translating gives CASSFGGLEGEEQYF.

The chain couples TRBV11-2 to TRBJ2-7, with D perhaps TRBD2 (6 bases). CDR1 and CDR2 (germline): SGHAT, FQNNGV. The V and J ends lost 0 bases and 3 bases respectively, with 18 bases between them. The CDR3 loop spans 17 amino acids. CDR3 bases: TGTGCCAGCAGCTTAGATCGCGGGGTGGGGCGGGGCTACGAGCAGTACTTC. Translated, it gives CASSLDRGVGRGYEQYF.

The rearrangement links TRBV29-1 to TRBJ2-1; 9 nucleotides match TRBD1. This CDR3 region has 13 residues. CDR1 and CDR2 (germline): SQVTM, ANQGSEA. The V segment lost 6 bases and the J segment 5 bases; nucleotides outside the gene matches: 5. CDR3 region: CSVGTGYHNEQFF. CDR3 in DNA: TGCAGCGTAGGGACAGGGTACCACAATGAGCAGTTCTTC.

The chain is built from TRBV30 and TRBJ2-1; 11 nucleotides agree with TRBD2. The CDR3 is 14 residues long. V lost 0 bases and J lost 10; bases outside the gene matches: 5. Germline V CDR1 and CDR2: GTSNPN, SVGIG (reference sequence). This chain's CDR3 is CAWSVLAGVGEQFF. The DNA for the CDR3 is TGTGCCTGGAGTGTACTAGCGGGGGTGGGAGAGCAGTTCTTC.